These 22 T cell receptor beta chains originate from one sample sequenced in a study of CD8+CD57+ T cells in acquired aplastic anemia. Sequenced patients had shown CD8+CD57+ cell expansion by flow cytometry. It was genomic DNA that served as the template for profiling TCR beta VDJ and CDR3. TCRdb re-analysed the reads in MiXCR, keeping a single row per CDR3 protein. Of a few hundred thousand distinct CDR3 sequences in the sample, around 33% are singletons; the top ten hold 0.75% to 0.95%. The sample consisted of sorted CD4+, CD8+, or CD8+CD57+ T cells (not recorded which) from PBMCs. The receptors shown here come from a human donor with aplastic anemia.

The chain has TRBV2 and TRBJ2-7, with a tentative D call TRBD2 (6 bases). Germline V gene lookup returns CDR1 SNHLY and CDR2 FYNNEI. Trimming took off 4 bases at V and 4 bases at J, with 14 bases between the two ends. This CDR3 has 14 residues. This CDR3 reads CASSVQGGSYEQYF. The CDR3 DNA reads TGTGCCAGCAGTGTTCAGGGAGGCAGTTACGAGCAGTACTTC. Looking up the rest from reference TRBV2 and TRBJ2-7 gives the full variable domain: EPEVTQTPSHQVTQMGQEVILRCVPISNHLYFYWYRQILGQKVEFLVSFYNNEISEKSEIFDDQFSVERPDGSNFTLKIRSTKLEDSAMYFCASSVQGGSYEQYFGPGTRLTVT.

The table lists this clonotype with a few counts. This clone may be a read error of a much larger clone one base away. This CDR3 is CSAGGQMNTEAFF. The CDR3 DNA reads TGCAGTGCTGGAGGGCAAATGAACACTGAAGCTTTCTTT. The gene calls are TRBV20-1 and TRBJ1-1; D gene ambiguous. The length of the CDR3 is 13 residues. Germline CDR1 is DFQATT and CDR2 is SNEGSKA (reference sequence). V lost 5 bases to trimming and J lost 0 bases, with 10 bases between them.

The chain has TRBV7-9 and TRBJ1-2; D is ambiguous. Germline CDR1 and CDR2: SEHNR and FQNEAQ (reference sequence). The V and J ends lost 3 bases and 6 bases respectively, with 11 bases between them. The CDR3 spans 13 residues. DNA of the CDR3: TGTGCCAGCAGCTTGGACTGGGGTGATGGCTACACCTTC. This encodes CASSLDWGDGYTF.

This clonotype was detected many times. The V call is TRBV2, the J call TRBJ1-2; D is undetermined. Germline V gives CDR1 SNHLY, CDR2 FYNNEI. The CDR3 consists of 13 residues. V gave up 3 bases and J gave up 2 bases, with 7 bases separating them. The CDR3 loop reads CASSDPGNYGYTF. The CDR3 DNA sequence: TGTGCCAGCAGTGACCCCGGCAACTATGGCTACACCTTC.

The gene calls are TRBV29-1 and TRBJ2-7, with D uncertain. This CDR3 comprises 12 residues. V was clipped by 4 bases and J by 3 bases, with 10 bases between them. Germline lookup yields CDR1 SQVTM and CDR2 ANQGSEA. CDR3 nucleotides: TGCAGCGTTGGTGGCAGCTTCTACGAGCAGTACTTC. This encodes CSVGGSFYEQYF.

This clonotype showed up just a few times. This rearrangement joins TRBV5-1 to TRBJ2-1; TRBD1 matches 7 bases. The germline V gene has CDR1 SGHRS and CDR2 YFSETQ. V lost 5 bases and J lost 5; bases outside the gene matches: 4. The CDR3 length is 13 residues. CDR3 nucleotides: TGCGCCAGCAGGGACGGGACAGACAATGAGCAGTTCTTC. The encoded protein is CASRDGTDNEQFF.

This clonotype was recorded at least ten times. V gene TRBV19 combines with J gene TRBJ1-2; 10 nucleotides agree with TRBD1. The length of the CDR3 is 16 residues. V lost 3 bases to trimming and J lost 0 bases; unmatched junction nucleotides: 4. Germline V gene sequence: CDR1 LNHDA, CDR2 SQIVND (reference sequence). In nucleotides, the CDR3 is TGTGCCAGTAGTATCGCAGGACAGGGGGCTAACTATGGCTACACCTTC. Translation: CASSIAGQGANYGYTF.

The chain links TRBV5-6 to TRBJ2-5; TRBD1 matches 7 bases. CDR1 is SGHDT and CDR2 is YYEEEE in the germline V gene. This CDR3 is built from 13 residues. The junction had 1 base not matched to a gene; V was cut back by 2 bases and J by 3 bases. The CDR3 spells CASSFRGKETQYF. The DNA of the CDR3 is TGTGCCAGCAGCTTCAGGGGGAAAGAGACCCAGTACTTC.

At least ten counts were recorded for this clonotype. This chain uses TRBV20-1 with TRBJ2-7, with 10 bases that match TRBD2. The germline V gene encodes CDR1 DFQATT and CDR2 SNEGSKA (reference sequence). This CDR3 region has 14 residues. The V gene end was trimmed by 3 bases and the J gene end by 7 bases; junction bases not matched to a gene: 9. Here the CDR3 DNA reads TGCAGTGCTAGTGTCCTAGCGGGAGTGGGGGAGCAGTACTTC. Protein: CSASVLAGVGEQYF.

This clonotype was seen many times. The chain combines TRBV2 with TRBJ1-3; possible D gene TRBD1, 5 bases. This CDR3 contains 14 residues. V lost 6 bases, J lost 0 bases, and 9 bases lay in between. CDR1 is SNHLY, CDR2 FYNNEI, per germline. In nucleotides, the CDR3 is TGTGCCAGCAGGGGACGGGACTCTGGAAACACCATATATTTT. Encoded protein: CASRGRDSGNTIYF.

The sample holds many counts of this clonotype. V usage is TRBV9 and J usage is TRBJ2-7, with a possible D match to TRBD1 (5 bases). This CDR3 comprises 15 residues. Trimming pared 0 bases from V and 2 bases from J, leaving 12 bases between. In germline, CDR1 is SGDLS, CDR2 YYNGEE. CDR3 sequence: CASSVDLGRTYEQYF. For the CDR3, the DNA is TGTGCCAGCAGCGTAGATCTGGGGCGTACCTACGAGCAGTACTTC. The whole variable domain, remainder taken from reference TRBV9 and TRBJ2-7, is DSGVTQTPKHLITATGQRVTLRCSPRSGDLSVYWYQQSLDQGLQFLIQYYNGEERAKGNILERFSAQQFPDLHSELNLSSLELGDSALYFCASSVDLGRTYEQYFGPGTRLTVT.

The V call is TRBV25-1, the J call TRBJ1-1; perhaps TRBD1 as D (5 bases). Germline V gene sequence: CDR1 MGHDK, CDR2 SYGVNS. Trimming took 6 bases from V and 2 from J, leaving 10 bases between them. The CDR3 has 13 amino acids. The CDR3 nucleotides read TGTGCCAGCAGGACAGATGTCAACACTGAAGCTTTCTTT. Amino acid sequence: CASRTDVNTEAFF.

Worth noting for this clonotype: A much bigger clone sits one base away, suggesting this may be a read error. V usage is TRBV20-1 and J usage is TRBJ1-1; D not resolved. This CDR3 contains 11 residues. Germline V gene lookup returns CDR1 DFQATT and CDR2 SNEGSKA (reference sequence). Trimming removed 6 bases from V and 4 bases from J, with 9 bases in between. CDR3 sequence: CSASVLTEAFF. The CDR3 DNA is TGCAGTGCCTCAGTACTCACTGAAGCTTTCTTT.

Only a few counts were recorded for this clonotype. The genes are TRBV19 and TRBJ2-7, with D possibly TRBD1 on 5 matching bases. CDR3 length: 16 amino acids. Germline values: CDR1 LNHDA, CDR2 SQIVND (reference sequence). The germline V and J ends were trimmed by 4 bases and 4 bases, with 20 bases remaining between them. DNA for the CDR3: TGTGCCAGTAGTACCCGACCCAGGGTCTCCTTTTACGAGCAGTACTTC. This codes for CASSTRPRVSFYEQYF. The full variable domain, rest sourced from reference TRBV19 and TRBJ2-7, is DGGITQSPKYLFRKEGQNVTLSCEQNLNHDAMYWYRQDPGQGLRLIYYSQIVNDFQKGDIAEGYSVSREKKESFPLTVTSAQKNPTAFYLCASSTRPRVSFYEQYFGPGTRLTVT.

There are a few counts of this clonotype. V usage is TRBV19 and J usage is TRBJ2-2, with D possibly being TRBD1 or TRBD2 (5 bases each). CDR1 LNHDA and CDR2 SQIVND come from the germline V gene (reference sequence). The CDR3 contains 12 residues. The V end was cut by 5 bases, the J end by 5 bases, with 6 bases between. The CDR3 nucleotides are TGTGCCAGTAGTTGGGGGACCGGGGAGCTGTTTTTT. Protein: CASSWGTGELFF.

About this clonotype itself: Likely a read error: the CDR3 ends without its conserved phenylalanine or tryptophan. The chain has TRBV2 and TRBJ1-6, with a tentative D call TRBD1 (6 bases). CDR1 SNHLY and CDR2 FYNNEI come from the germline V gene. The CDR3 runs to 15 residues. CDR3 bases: TGCGCCAGCAGTGAACTGGCAGGGGACATTTCACCCCTCCACCTT. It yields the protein CASSELAGDISPLHL.

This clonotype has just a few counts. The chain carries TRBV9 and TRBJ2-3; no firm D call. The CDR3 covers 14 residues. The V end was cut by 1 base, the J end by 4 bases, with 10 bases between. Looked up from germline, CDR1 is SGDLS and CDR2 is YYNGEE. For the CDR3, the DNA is TGTGCCAGCAGCGTAAGCGCCCTGCCAGATACGCAGTATTTT. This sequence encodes CASSVSALPDTQYF.

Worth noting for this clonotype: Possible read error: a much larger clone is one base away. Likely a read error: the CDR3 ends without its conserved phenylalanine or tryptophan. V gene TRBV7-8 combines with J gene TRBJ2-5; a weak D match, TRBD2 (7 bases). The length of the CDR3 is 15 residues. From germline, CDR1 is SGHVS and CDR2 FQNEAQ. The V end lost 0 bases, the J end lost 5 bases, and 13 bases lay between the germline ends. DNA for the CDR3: TGTGCCAGCAGCTTAGCGCGGGGGCAGGTCGAGACCCAGTACCTC. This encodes CASSLARGQVETQYL.

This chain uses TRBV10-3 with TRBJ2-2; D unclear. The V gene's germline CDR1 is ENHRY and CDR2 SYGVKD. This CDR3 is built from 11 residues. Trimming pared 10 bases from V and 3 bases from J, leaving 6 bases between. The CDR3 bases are TGTGCCACTACGGACACCGGGGAGCTGTTTTTT. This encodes CATTDTGELFF.

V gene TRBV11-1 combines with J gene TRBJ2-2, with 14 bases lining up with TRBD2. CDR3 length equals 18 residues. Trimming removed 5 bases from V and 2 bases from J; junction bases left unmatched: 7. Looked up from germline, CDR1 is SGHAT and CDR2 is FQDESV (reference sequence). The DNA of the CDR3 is TGTGCCAGCAGCACCCGGACTAGCGGGGGGTCTAACACCGGGGAGCTGTTTTTT. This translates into CASSTRTSGGSNTGELFF. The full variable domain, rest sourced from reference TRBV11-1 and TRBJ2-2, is EAEVAQSPRYKITEKSQAVAFWCDPISGHATLYWYRQILGQGPELLVQFQDESVVDDSQLPKDRFSAERLKGVDSTLKIQPAELGDSAMYLCASSTRTSGGSNTGELFFGEGSRLTVL.

CDR3 coding DNA: TGTGCCAGCAGCGGCCAGGGGAACGAGCAGTACTTC. The encoded protein is CASSGQGNEQYF. The chain links TRBV7-9 to TRBJ2-7, with a possible D match to TRBD1 (6 bases). The V gene's germline CDR1 is SEHNR and CDR2 FQNEAQ (reference sequence). This CDR3 spans 12 amino acids. The V gene lost 5 bases and the J gene lost 5 bases, with 10 bases spanning the gap. The full variable domain, completed using reference TRBV7-9 and TRBJ2-7, is DTGVSQNPRHKITKRGQNVTFRCDPISEHNRLYWYRQTLGQGPEFLTYFQNEAQLEKSRLLSDRFSAERPKGSFSTLEIQRTEQGDSAMYLCASSGQGNEQYFGPGTRLTVT.

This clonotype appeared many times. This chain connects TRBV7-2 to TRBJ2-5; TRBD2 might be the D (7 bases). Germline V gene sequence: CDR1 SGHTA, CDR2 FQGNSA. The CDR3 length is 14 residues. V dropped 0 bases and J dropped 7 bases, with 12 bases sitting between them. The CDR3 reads CASSLAGGRGTQYF. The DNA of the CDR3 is TGTGCCAGCAGCTTAGCGGGGGGGCGCGGGACCCAGTACTTC.